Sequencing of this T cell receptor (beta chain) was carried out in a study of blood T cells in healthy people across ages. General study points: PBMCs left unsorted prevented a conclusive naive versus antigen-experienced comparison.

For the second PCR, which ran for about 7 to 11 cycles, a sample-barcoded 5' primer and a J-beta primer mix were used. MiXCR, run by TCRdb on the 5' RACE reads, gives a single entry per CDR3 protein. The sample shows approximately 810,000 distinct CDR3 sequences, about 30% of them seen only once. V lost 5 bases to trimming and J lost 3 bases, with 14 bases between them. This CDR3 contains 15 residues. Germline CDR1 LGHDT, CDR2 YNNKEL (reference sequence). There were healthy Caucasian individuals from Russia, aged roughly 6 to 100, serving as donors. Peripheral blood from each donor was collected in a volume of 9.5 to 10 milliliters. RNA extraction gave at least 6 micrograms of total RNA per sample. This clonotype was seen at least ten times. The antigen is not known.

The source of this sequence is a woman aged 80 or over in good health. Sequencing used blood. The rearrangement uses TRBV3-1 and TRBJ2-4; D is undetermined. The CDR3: CASSALRLGKNIQYF. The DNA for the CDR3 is TGTGCCAGCAGCGCCCTCCGGCTAGGCAAAAACATTCAGTACTTC. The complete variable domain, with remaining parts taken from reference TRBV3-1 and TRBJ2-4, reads DTAVSQTPKYLVTQMGNDKSIKCEQNLGHDTMYWYKQDSKKFLKIMFSYNNKELIINETVPNRFSPKSPDKAHLNLHINSLELGDSAVYFCASSALRLGKNIQYFGAGTRLSVL.